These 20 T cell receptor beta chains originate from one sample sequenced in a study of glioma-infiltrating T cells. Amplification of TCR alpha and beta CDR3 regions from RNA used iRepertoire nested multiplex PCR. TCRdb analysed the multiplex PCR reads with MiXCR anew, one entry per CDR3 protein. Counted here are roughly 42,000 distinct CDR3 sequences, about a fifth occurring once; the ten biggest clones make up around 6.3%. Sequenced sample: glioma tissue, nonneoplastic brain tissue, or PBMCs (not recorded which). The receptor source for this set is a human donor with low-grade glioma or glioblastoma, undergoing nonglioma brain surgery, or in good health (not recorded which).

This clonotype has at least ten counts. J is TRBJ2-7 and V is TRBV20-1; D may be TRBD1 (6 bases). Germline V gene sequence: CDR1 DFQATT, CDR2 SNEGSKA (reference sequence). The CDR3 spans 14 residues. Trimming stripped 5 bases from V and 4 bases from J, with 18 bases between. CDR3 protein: CSASGDTRGYEQYF. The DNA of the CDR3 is TGCAGTGCTTCCGGGGACACCCGAGGGTACGAGCAGTACTTC.

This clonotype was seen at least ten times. CDR3 coding DNA: TGTGCCAGCAGCTTAGCGAAGGCCACAGATACGCAGTATTTT. This encodes CASSLAKATDTQYF. V usage is TRBV7-2 and J usage is TRBJ2-3; D is unresolved. The ends were cut back, 0 bases at V and 2 bases at J, with 6 bases in the middle. Germline V CDR1 and CDR2: SGHTA, FQGNSA. This CDR3 has 14 residues.

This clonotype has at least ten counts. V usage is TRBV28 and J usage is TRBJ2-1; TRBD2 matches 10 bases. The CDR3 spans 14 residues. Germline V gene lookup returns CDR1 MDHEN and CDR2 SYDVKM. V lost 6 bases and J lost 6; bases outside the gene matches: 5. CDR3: CASRSGGASNEQFF. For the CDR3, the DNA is TGTGCCAGCAGAAGCGGGGGGGCTAGCAATGAGCAGTTCTTC.

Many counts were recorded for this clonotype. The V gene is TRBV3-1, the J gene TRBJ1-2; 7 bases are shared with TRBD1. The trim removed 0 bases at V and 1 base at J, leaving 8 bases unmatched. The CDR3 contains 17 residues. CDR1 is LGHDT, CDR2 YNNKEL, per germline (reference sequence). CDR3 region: CASSQDPPRDSNYGYTF. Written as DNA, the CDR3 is TGTGCCAGCAGCCAAGATCCACCCCGGGACAGTAACTATGGCTACACCTTC. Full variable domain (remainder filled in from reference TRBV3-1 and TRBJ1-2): DTAVSQTPKYLVTQMGNDKSIKCEQNLGHDTMYWYKQDSKKFLKIMFSYNNKELIINETVPNRFSPKSPDKAHLNLHINSLELGDSAVYFCASSQDPPRDSNYGYTFGSGTRLTVV.

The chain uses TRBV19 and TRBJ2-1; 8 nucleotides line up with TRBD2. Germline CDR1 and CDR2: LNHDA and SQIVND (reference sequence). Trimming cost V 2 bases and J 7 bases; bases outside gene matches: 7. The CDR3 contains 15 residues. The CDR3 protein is CASSIWTSLRNEQFF. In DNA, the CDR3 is TGTGCCAGTAGTATATGGACTAGCTTGAGGAATGAGCAGTTCTTC.

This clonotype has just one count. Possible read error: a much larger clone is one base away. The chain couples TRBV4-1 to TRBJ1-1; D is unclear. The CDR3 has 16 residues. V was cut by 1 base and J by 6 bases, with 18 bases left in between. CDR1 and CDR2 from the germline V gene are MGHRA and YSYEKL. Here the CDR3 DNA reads TGCGCCAGCAGCCAAGGGAACGGGAAAAGGGCCCCTGAAGCTTTCTTT. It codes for CASSQGNGKRAPEAFF.

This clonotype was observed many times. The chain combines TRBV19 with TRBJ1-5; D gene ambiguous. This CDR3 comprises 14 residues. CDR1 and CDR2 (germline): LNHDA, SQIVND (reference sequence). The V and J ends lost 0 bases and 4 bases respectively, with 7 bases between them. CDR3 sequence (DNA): TGTGCCAGTAGTATAGATCGGATTAATCAGCCCCAGCATTTT. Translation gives CASSIDRINQPQHF.

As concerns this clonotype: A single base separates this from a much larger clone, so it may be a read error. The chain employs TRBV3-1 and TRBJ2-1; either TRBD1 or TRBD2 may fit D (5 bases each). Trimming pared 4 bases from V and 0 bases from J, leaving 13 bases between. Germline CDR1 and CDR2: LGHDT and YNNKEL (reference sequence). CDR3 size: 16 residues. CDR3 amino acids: CASSPNEGSSYNEQFF. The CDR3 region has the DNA TGTGCCAGCAGCCCTAATGAGGGGAGCTCCTACAATGAGCAGTTCTTC.

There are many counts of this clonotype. The CDR3 loop reads CASGFGQNYGYTF. The CDR3 nucleotides are TGTGCTAGTGGTTTTGGACAGAACTATGGCTACACCTTC. The V and J genes are TRBV12-5 and TRBJ1-2; perhaps TRBD1 as D (6 bases). Germline-derived CDR1 and CDR2 are LGHNT and FRNRAP. This CDR3 is 13 amino acids long. Trimming took 3 bases from V and 2 from J, leaving 7 bases between them.

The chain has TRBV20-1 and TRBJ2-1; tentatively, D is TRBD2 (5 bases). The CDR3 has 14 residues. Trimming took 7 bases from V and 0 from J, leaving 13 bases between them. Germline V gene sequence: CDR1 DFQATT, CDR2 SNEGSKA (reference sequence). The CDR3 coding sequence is TGCAGTGTTGGAGGAGCGGCCTCCTACAATGAGCAGTTCTTC. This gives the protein CSVGGAASYNEQFF.

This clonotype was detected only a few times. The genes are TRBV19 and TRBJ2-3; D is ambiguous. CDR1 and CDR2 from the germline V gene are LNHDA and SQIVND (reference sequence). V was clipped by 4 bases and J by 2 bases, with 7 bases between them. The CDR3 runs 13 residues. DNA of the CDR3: TGTGCCAGTAGTAACCCACCCACAGATACGCAGTATTTT. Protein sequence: CASSNPPTDTQYF.

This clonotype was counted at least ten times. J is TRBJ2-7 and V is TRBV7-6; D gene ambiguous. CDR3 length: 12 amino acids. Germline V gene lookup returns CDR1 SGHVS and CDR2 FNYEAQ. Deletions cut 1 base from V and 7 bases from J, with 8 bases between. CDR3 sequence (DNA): TGTGCCAGCAGCTTAGGCAGGAGTGAGCAGTACTTC. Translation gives CASSLGRSEQYF.

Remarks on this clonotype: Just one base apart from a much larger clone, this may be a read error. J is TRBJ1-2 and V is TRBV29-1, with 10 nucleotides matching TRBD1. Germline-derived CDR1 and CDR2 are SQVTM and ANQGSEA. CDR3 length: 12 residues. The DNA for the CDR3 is TGCACCGTTGGGACAGGGGACGGAGGCTACACCTTC. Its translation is CTVGTGDGGYTF.

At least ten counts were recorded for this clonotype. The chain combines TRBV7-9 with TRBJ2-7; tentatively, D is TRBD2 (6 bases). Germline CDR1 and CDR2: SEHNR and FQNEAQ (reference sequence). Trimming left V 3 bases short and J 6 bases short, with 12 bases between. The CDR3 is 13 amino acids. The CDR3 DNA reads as TGTGCCAGCAGCTTGGGAGGAGCTCTCGAGCAGTACTTC. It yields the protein CASSLGGALEQYF.

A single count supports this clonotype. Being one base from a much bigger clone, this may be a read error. The CDR3 is CVSKGRAFEQFF. CDR3 nucleotide sequence: TGTGTCAGCAAGGGCCGGGCATTTGAGCAGTTCTTC. The chain carries TRBV2 and TRBJ2-1; D ambiguous. The CDR3 is made up of 12 amino acids. From germline, CDR1 is SNHLY and CDR2 FYNNEI. The entire variable domain, with the rest obtained from reference TRBV2 and TRBJ2-1, is as follows: EPEVTQTPSHQVTQMGQEVILRCVPISNHLYFYWYRQILGQKVEFLVSFYNNEISEKSEIFDDQFSVERPDGSNFTLKIRSTKLEDSAMYFCVSKGRAFEQFFGPGTRLTVL.

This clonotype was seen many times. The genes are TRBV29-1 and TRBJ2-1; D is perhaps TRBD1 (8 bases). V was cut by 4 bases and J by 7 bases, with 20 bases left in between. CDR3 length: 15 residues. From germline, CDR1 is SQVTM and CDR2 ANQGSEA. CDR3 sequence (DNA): TGCAGCGTTGGGGGAGGGCAGGGGGCGCTGAATGAGCAGTTCTTC. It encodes CSVGGGQGALNEQFF.

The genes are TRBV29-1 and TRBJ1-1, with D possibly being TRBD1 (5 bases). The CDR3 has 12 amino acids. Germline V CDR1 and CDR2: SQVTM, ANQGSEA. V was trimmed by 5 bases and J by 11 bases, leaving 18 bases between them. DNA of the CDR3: TGCAGCGTTATTGGTCTGGGGCACCGGGCTTTCTTT. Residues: CSVIGLGHRAFF.

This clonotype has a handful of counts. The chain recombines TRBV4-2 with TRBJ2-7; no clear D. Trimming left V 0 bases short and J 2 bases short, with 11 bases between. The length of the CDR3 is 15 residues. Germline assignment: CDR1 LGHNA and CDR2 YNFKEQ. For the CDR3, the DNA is TGTGCCAGCAGCCAAGACGTAACGCTCACCTACGAGCAGTACTTC. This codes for CASSQDVTLTYEQYF.

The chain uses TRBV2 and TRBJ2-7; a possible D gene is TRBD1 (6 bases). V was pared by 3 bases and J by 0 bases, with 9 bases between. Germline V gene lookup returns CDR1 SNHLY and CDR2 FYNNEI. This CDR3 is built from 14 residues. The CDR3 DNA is TGTGCCAGCAGTGAGCAGGGGCTCTCCTACGAGCAGTACTTC. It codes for CASSEQGLSYEQYF. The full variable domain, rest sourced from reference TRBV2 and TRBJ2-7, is EPEVTQTPSHQVTQMGQEVILRCVPISNHLYFYWYRQILGQKVEFLVSFYNNEISEKSEIFDDQFSVERPDGSNFTLKIRSTKLEDSAMYFCASSEQGLSYEQYFGPGTRLTVT.

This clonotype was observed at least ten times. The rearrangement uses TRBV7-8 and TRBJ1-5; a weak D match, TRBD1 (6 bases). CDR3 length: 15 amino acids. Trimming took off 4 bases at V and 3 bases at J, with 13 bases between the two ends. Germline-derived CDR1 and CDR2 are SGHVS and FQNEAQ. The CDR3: CASSSRGGDNQPQHF. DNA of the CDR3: TGTGCCAGCAGCTCCAGGGGTGGGGACAATCAGCCCCAGCATTTT.